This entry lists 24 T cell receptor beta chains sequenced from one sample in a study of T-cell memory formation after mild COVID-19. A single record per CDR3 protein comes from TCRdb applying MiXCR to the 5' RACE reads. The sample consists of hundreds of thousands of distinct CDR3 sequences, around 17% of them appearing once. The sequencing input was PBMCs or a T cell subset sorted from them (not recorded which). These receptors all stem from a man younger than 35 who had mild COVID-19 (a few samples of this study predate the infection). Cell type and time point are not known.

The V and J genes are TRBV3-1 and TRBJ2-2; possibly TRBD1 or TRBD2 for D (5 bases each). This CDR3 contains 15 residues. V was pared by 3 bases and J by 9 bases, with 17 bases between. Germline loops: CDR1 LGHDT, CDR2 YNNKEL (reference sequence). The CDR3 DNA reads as TGTGCCAGCAGCCACCCAGGGACGGTTTCTAGGGAGCTGTTTTTT. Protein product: CASSHPGTVSRELFF.

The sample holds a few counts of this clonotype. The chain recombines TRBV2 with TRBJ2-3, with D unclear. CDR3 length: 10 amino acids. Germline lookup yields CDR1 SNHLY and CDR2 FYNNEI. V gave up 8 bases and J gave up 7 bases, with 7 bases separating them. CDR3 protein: CASVMNTQYF. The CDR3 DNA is TGTGCCAGCGTCATGAATACGCAGTATTTT.

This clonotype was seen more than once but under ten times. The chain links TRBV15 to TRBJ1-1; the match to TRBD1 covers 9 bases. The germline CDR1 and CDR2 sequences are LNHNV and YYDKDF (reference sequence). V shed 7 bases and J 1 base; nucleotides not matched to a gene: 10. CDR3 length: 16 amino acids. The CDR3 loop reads CATKAGQGLPNTEAFF. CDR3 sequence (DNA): TGTGCCACCAAGGCGGGACAGGGACTACCGAACACTGAAGCTTTCTTT.

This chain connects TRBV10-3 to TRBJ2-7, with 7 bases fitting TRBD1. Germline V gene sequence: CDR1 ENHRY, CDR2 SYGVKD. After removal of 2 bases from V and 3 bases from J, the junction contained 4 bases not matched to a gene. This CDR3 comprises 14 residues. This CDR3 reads CAISETTGNYEQYF. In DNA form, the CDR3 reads TGTGCCATCAGTGAGACGACAGGGAACTACGAGCAGTACTTC.

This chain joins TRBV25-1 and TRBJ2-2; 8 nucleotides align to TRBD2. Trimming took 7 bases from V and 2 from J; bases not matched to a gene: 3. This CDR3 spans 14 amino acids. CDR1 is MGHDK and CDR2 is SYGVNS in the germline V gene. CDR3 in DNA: TGTGCCAGCACCAGCGGGGGAAACACCGGGGAGCTGTTTTTT. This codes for CASTSGGNTGELFF.

The CDR3 sequence: CATSRSGGPNTEAFF. Written as DNA, the CDR3 is TGTGCCACCAGCAGGTCAGGGGGCCCGAACACTGAAGCTTTCTTT. The rearrangement joins TRBV15 to TRBJ1-1; the match to TRBD1 covers 8 bases. V lost 3 bases, J lost 1 base, and 4 bases stayed unmatched. CDR3 size: 15 residues. CDR1 and CDR2 from the germline V gene are LNHNV and YYDKDF (reference sequence).

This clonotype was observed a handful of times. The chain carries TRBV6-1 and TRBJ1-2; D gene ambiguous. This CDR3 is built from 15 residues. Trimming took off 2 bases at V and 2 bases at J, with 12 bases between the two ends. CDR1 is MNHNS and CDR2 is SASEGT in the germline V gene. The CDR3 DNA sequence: TGTGCCAGCAGTGAAACCACGGCAGAGAACTATGGCTACACCTTC. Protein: CASSETTAENYGYTF.

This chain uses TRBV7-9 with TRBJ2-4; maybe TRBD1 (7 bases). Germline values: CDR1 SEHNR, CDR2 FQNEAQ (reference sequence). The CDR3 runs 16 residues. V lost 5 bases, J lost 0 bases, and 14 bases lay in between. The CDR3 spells CASSPRGDLAKNIQYF. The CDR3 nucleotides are TGTGCCAGCAGCCCCAGGGGGGACTTAGCCAAAAACATTCAGTACTTC. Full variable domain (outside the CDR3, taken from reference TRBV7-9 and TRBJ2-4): DTGVSQNPRHKITKRGQNVTFRCDPISEHNRLYWYRQTLGQGPEFLTYFQNEAQLEKSRLLSDRFSAERPKGSFSTLEIQRTEQGDSAMYLCASSPRGDLAKNIQYFGAGTRLSVL.

This CDR3 is CAWSSGTVLGEQYF. The CDR3 nucleotides are TGTGCCTGGAGCTCCGGGACAGTTCTCGGGGAGCAGTACTTC. The chain links TRBV30 to TRBJ2-7; 7 bases are a match to TRBD1. The CDR3 has 14 residues. Germline assignment: CDR1 GTSNPN and CDR2 SVGIG (reference sequence). Germline trimming cut 3 bases from V and 7 bases from J; bases unmatched to any gene: 12.

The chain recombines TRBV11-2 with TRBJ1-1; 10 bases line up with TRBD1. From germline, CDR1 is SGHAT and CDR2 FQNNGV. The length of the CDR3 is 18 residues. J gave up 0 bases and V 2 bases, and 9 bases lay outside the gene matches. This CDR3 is CASSLIVGTGDLNTEAFF. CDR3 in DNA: TGTGCCAGCAGCTTAATCGTCGGGACAGGGGACCTGAACACTGAAGCTTTCTTT.

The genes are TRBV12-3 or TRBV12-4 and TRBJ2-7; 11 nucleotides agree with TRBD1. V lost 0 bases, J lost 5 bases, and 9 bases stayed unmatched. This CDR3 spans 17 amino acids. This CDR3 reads CASSLAGAGTGGDEQYF. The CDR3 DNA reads TGTGCCAGCAGTTTAGCGGGAGCGGGGACAGGGGGTGACGAGCAGTACTTC.

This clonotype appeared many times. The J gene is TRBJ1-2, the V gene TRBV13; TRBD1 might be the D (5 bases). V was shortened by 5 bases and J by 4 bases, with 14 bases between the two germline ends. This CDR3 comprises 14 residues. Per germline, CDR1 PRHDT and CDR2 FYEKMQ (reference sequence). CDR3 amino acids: CASSRLGPIYGYTF. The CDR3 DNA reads TGTGCCAGCAGCAGATTGGGACCGATCTATGGCTACACCTTC.

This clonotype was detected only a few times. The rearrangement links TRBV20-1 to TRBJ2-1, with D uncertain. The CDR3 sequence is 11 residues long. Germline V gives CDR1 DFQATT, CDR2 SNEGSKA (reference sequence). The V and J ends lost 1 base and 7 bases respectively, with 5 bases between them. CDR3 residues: CSARGGNEQFF. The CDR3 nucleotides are TGCAGTGCTAGAGGTGGAAATGAGCAGTTCTTC.

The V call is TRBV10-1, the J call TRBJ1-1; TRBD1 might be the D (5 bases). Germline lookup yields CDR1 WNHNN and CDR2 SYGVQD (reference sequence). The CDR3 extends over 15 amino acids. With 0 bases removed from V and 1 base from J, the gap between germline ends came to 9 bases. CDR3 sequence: CASSESGAGNTEAFF. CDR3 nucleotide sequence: TGCGCCAGCAGTGAGTCCGGGGCTGGGAACACTGAAGCTTTCTTT.

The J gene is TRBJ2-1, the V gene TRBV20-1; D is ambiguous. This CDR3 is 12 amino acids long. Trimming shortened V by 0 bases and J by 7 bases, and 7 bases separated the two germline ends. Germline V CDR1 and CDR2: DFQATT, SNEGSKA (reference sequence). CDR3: CSARDLGNEQFF. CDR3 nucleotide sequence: TGCAGTGCTAGAGATCTGGGAAATGAGCAGTTCTTC.

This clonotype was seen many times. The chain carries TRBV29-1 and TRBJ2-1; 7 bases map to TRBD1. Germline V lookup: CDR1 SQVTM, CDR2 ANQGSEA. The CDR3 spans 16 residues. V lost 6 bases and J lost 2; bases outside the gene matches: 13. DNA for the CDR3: TGCAGCGTCTTCTTACAGGGGAGTGGGGCCTACAATGAGCAGTTCTTC. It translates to CSVFLQGSGAYNEQFF.

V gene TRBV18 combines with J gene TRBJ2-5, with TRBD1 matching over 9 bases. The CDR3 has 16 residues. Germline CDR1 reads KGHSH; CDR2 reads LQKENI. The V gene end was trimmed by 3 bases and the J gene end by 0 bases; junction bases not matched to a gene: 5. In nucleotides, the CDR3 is TGTGCCAGCTCACCGGAGGGACAGGGCTACCAAGAGACCCAGTACTTC. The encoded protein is CASSPEGQGYQETQYF.

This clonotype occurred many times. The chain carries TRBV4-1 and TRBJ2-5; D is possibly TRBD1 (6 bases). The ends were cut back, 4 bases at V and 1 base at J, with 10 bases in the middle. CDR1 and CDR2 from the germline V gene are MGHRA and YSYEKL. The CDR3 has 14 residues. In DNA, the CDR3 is TGCGCCAGCAGCCCCGGACAGCCCCAAGAGACCCAGTACTTC. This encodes CASSPGQPQETQYF.

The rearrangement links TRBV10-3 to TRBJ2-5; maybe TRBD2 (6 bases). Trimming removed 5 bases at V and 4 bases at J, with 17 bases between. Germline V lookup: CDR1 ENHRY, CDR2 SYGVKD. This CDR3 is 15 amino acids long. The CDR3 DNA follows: TGTGCCATCAGTTTACAGGCGGGGTCGGCAGAGACCCAGTACTTC. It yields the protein CAISLQAGSAETQYF.

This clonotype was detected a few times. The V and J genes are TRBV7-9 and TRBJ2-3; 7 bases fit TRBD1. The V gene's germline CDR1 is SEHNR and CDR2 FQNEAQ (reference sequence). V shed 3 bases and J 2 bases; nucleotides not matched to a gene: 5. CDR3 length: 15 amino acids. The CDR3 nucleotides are TGTGCCAGCAGCTTGGGACAGCCTTACACAGATACGCAGTATTTT. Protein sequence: CASSLGQPYTDTQYF. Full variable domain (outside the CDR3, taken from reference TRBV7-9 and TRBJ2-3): DTGVSQNPRHKITKRGQNVTFRCDPISEHNRLYWYRQTLGQGPEFLTYFQNEAQLEKSRLLSDRFSAERPKGSFSTLEIQRTEQGDSAMYLCASSLGQPYTDTQYFGPGTRLTVL.

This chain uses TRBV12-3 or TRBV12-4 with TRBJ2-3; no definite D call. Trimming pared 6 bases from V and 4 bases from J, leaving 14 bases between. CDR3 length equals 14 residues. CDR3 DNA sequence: TGTGCCAGCAGGCTTTATTTCAGCGCAGATACGCAGTATTTT. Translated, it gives CASRLYFSADTQYF.

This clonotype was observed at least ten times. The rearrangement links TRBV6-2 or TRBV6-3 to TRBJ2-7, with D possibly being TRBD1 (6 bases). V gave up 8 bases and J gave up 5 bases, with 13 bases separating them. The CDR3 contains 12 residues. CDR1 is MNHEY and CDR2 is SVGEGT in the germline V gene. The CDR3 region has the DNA TGTGCCAGCGCAGACAGGACCCACGAGCAGTACGTC. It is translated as CASADRTHEQYV.

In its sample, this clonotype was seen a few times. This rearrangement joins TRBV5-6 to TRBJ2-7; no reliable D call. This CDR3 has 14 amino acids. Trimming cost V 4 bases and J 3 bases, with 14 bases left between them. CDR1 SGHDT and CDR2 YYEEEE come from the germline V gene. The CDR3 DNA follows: TGTGCCAGCAGCATTGCCCTAGGCAACTACGAGCAGTACGTC. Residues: CASSIALGNYEQYV.

CDR3 DNA sequence: TGTGCCAGCAGCACAGGGGGTCAGGACACTGAAGCTTTCTTT. Amino acids: CASSTGGQDTEAFF. This chain uses TRBV5-4 with TRBJ1-1, with 8 bases aligning to TRBD1. The junction had 5 bases not matched to a gene; V was cut back by 4 bases and J by 3 bases. The CDR3 spans 14 residues. Germline assignment: CDR1 SGHNT and CDR2 YYREEE (reference sequence).